By share, the clone carrying this T cell receptor beta chain ranks as medium-sized (0.01 to 0.1%). The antigen is undetermined. CDR1 and CDR2 (germline): KGHSH, LQKENI. The CDR3 loop spans 12 amino acids. V shed 7 bases and J shed 1 base, with 7 bases lying between them. After constant-region reverse-primer amplification, full-length variable regions underwent semi-nested PCR with Nested Universal Primer A. Via MiXCR, TCRdb re-called the 5' RACE reads, giving one row per CDR3 protein. This table has fewer than 25,000 distinct CDR3 sequences, approximately 28% appearing once. Naive CD4+ cells had CD25+ Tregs removed. General observations from the study: Tumor memory CD4+ T cell TCR gene usage clustered with blood and lymph node memory CD4+ cells and lymph node naive CD4+ cells. Tumor-infiltrating Treg TCR alpha and beta sequences overlapped most with tumor naive CD4+ T cells, then blood naive.

Sequencing used tumor-infiltrating naive CD4+ T cells sorted from the breast tumor. The subset was: naive CD4+ T cells, CD4+CD45RA+CD25-. The chain has TRBV18 and TRBJ1-1, with TRBD1 as a possible D gene (6 bases). The sequence derives from a female donor with breast cancer. Here the CDR3 reads CASLQGNTEAFF. In DNA form, the CDR3 reads TGTGCCAGCTTACAGGGGAACACTGAAGCTTTCTTT.